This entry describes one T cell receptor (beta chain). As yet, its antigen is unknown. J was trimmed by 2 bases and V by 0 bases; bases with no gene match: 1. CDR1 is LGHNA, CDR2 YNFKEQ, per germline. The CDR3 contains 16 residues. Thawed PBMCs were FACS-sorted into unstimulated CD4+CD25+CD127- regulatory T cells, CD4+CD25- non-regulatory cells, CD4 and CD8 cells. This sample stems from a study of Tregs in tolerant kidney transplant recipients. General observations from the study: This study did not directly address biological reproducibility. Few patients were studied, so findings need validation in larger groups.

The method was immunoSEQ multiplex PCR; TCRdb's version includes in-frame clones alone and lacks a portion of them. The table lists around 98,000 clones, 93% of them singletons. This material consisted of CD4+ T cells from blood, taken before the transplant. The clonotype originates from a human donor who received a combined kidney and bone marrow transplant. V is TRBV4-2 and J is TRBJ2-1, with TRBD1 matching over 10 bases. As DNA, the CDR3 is TGTGCCAGCAGCCAAGAAGGGACAGGGGCCTACAATGAGCAGTTCTTC. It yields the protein CASSQEGTGAYNEQFF.